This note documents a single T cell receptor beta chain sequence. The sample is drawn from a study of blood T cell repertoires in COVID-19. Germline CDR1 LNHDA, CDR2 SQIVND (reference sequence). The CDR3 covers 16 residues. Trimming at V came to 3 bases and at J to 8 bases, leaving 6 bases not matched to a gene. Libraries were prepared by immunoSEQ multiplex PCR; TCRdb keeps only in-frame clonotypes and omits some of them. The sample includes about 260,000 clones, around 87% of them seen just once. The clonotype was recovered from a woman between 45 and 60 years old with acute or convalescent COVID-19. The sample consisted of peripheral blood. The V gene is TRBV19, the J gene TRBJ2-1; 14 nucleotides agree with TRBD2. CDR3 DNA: TGTGCCAGTAGTATTAGACTAGCGGGAGGGCCGGATGAGCAGTTCTTC. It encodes CASSIRLAGGPDEQFF.